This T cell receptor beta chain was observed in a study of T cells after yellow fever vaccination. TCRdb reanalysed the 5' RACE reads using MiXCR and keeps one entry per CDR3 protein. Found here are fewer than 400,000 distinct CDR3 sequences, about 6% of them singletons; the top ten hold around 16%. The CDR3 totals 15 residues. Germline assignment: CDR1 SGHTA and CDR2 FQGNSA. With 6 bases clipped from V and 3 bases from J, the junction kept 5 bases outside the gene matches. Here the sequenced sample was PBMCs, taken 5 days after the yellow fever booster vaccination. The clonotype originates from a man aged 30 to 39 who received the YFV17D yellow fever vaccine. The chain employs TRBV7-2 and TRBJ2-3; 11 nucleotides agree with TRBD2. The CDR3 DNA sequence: TGTGCCAGCAGATTTACTAGCGGGAGAACAGATACGCAGTATTTT. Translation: CASRFTSGRTDTQYF.